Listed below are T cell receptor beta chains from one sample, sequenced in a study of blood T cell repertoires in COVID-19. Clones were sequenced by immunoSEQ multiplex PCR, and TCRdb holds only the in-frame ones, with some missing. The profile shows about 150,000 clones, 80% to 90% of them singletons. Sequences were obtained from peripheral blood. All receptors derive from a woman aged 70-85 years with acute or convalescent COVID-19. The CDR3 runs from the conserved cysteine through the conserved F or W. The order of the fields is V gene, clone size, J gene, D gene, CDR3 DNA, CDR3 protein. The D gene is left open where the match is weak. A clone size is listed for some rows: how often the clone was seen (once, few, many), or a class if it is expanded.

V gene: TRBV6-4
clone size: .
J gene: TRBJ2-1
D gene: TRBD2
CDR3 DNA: TGTGCCAGCGCTACGTCGAGCGGGAGCTGGAATGAGCAGTTCTTC
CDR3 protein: CASATSSGSWNEQFF

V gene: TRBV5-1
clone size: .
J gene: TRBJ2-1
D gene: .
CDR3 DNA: TGCGCCAGCAGCTCGGTCGCGGAATATGAGCAGTTCTTC
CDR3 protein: CASSSVAEYEQFF

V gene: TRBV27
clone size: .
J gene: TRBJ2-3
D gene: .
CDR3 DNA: TGTGCCAGCAGTTTTGCAGAGAGCGGCCCAGATACGCAGTATTTT
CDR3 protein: CASSFAESGPDTQYF

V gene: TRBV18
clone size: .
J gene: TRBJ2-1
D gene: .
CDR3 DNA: TGTGCCAGCTCAACAAGAGGGGGACACGGCCCCTACAATGAGCAGTTCTTC
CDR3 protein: CASSTRGGHGPYNEQFF

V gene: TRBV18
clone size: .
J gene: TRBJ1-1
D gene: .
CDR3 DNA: TGTGCCAGCTCACGGCCAGGTAACACTGAAGCTTTCTTT
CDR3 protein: CASSRPGNTEAFF

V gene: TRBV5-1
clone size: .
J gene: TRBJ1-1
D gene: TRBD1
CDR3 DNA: TGCGCCAGCAGCTCTACCCAGGGGGCTAGTGAAGCTTTCTTT
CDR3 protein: CASSSTQGASEAFF

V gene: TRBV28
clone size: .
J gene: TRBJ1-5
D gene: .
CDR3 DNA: TGTGCCAGCAGTTTATCCAGGGTGGCTCAGCCCCAGCATTTT
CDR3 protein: CASSLSRVAQPQHF

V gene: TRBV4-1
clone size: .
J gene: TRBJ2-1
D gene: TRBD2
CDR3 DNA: TGCGCCAGCAGCCAAGATCGGGGAGGGGTTTACAATGAGCAGTTCTTC
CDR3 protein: CASSQDRGGVYNEQFF

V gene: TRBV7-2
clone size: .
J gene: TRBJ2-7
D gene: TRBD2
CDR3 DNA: TGTGCCAGCAGCGTCGGACTAGCGGGACACGAGCAGTACTTC
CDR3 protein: CASSVGLAGHEQYF

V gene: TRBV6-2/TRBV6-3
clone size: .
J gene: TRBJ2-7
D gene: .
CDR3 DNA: TGTGCCAGCAGTTACCCGACAGGAAGGAACTCCGCGCAGTACTTC
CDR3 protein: CASSYPTGRNSAQYF

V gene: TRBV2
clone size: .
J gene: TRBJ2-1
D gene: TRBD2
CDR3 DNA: TGTGCCAGCAGCCGTTTAGCGGGAGGAGGTTACAATGAGCAGTTCTTC
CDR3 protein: CASSRLAGGGYNEQFF

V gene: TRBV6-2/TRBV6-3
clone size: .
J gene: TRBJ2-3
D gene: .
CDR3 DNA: TGTGCCAGCAGTTACTTGGGCGCCCGCACAGATACGCAGTATTTT
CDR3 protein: CASSYLGARTDTQYF

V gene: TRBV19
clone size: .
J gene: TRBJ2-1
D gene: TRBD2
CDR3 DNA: TGTGCCAGTAGTATGGCCTCTAGCGGGCTAAATGAGCAGTTCTTC
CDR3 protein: CASSMASSGLNEQFF

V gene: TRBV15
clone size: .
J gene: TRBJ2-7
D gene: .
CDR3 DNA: TGTGCCACCACAGGACTACCGGACTACGAGCAGTACTTC
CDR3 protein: CATTGLPDYEQYF

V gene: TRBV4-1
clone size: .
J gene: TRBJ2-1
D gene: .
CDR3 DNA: TGCGCCAGCAGCCAGCTCTTCAGACTAAATGAGCAGTTCTTC
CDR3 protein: CASSQLFRLNEQFF

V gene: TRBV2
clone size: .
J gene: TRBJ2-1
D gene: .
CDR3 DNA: TGTGCCAGCAGTGGAGGCGGGGTGGATTACAATGAGCAGTTCTTC
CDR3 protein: CASSGGGVDYNEQFF

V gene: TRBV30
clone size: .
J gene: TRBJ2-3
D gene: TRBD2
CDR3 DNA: TGTGCCTGGAGTTCTACTAGCGGGAGGTCTACGCAGTATTTT
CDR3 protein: CAWSSTSGRSTQYF

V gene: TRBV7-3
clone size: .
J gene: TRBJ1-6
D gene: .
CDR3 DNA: TGTGCCAGCAGCTTAACGACGGGGTTGGGGTCACCCCTCCACTTT
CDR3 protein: CASSLTTGLGSPLHF

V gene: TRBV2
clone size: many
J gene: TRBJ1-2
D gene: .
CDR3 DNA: TGTGCCAGCAGTGAAGAACAGAACTATGGCTACACCTTC
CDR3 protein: CASSEEQNYGYTF

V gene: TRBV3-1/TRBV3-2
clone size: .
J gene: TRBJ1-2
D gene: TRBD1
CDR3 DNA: TGTGCCAGCAGCCAAGAGTGGGCAGGGGGCGTTTCTGGCTACACCTTC
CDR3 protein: CASSQEWAGGVSGYTF

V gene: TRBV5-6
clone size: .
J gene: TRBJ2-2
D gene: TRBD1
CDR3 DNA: TGTGCCAGCAGCCAGGGACAGGTGAACACCGGGGAGCTGTTTTTT
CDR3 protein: CASSQGQVNTGELFF

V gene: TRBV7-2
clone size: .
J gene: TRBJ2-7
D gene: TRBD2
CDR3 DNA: TGTGCCAGCAGCTTATCCCCGGGGGGTAGCGGGAGGGACGAGCAGTACTTC
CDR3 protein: CASSLSPGGSGRDEQYF

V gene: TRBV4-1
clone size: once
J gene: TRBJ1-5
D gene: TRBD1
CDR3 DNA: TGCGCCAGCAGCCAAGATGTTTGGACAGGTAGCAATCAGCCCCAGCATTTT
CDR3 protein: CASSQDVWTGSNQPQHF

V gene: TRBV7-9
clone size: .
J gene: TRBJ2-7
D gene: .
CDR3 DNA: TGTGCCAGCAGCTTCCGCGCGGGGCTTGAGCAGTACTTC
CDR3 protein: CASSFRAGLEQYF

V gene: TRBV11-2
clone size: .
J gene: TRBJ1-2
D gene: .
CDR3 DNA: TGTGCCAGCACCCCACATGTGGAGATTTATGGCTACACCTTC
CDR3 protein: CASTPHVEIYGYTF

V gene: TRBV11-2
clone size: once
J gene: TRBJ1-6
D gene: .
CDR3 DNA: TGTGCCAGCAGCCTCCAACAGCGGAATTCACCCCTCCACTTT
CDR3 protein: CASSLQQRNSPLHF

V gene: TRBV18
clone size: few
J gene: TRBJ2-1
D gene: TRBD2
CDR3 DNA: TGTGCCAGCTCACCCCCGACCGGGACTAGCGGGGGGGCTCATGAGCAGTTCTTC
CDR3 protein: CASSPPTGTSGGAHEQFF

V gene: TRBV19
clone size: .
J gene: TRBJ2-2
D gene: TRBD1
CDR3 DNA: TGTGCCAGTAGTATAGATCGTCGGGGTGGGGGACAGATCAGCACCGGGGAGCTGTTTTTT
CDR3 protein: CASSIDRRGGGQISTGELFF

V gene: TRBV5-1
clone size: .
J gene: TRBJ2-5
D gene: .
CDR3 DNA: TGCGCCAGCAGCTCAGGCGACAGTCCGGGGACCCAGTACTTC
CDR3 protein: CASSSGDSPGTQYF

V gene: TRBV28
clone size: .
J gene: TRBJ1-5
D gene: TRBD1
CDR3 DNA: TGTGCCAGCAGTCTCGGGACAGTCAATCAGCCCCAGCATTTT
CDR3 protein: CASSLGTVNQPQHF

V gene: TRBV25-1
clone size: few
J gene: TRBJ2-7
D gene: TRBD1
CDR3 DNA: TGTGCCAGCAGCGCGACAGGGGGCGGAGGCGAGCAGTACTTC
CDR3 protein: CASSATGGGGEQYF

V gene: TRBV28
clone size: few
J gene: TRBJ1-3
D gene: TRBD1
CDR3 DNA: TGTGCCAGCACTAAACCACCGGGACAGGGGTTCCTCTCTGGAAACACCATATATTTT
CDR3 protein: CASTKPPGQGFLSGNTIYF

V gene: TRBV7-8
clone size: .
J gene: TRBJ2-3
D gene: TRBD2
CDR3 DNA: TGTGCCAGCAGCTTAACTAGCGGGATAAGCACAGATACGCAGTATTTT
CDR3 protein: CASSLTSGISTDTQYF

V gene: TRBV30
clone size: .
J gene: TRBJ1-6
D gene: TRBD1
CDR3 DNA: TGTGCCTGGGCCCCGGGACAGAATTATAATTCACCCCTCCACTTT
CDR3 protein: CAWAPGQNYNSPLHF

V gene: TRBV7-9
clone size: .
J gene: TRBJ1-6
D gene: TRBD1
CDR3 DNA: TGTGCCAGCAGCTTAGGGCCGGGACAGGGGCGTAATTCACCCCTCCACTTT
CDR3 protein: CASSLGPGQGRNSPLHF

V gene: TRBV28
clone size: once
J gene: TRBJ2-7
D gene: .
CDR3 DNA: TGTGCCAGCGGCCAAATCTACGAGCAGTACTTC
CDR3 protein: CASGQIYEQYF

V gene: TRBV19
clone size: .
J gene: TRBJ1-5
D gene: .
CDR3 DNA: TGTGCCAGTCAATCCGACAGGAGCCGGCCCCAGCATTTT
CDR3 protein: CASQSDRSRPQHF

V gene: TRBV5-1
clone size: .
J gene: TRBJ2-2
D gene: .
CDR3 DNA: TGCGCCAGCAGCTTTACGACGGGTAACACCGGGGAGCTGTTTTTT
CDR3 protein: CASSFTTGNTGELFF

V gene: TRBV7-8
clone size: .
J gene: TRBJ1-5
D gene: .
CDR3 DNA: TGTGCCAGCAGCTTAGTTGTGGGTCAGGGCAATCAGCCCCAGCATTTT
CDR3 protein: CASSLVVGQGNQPQHF

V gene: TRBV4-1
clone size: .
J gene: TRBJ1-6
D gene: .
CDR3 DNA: TGCGCCAGCAGCCCTAAAGTCCCCTCGGGGGGAGAGGATTCACCCCTCCACTTT
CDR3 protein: CASSPKVPSGGEDSPLHF

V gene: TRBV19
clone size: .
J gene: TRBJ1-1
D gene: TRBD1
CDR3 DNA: TGTGCCAGTAGAACCGACCACCTCAGACAGGGTGAGGAAGCTTTCTTT
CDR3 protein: CASRTDHLRQGEEAFF